These 13 T cell receptor beta chains came from one sample sequenced in a study of molecular identifiers for immune sequencing clone quantification. MiXCR, run by TCRdb on the PCR reads, gives a single entry per CDR3 protein. Found here are some 320,000 distinct CDR3 sequences, 24% of them singletons; the top ten hold approximately 0.74%. The sample comprised naive CD8+ T cells from blood, with Jurkat cell RNA spiked in. Subset meaning: FACS-sorted CD8+CD4-CCR7+CD45RA+ naive T cells. These receptors were collected from a human donor in good health. Some libraries in this study had Jurkat cell RNA spiked in.

As for this clonotype: It may be a read error: a sequence one base away is much more abundant. The chain has TRBV29-1 and TRBJ2-2; the D gene is possibly TRBD1 (6 bases). The V gene lost 6 bases and the J gene lost 6 bases, with 14 bases spanning the gap. Per the germline V gene, CDR1 is SQVTM and CDR2 is ANQGSEA. The CDR3 has 13 residues. The CDR3 DNA is TGCAGCGTCCGGACAGTGCCATCCGGGGAGCTGTTTTTT. It yields the protein CSVRTVPSGELFF.

As concerns this clonotype: The junction differs from germline at one of its ends, possibly a read error. This chain uses TRBV4-3 with TRBJ1-1; TRBD1 might be the D (5 bases). The CDR3 has 15 amino acids. Germline V gene sequence: CDR1 LGHNA, CDR2 YSLEER. The chain's CDR3 is CASSPGHGSYTKAFF. In DNA, the CDR3 is TGCGCCAGCAGCCCAGGGCATGGCAGTTACACTAAAGCTTTCTTT.

This clonotype was seen ten or more times. V usage is TRBV19 and J usage is TRBJ2-2; 11 nucleotides line up with TRBD2. Trimming at V came to 7 bases and at J to 4 bases, leaving 5 bases not matched to a gene. The CDR3 sequence is 15 residues long. Germline-derived CDR1 and CDR2 are LNHDA and SQIVND (reference sequence). This chain's CDR3 is CASKLAGGSTGELFF. DNA for the CDR3: TGTGCCAGTAAGCTAGCGGGAGGTTCCACCGGGGAGCTGTTTTTT.

Many counts were recorded for this clonotype. The V gene is TRBV7-9, the J gene TRBJ1-4, with D hard to call. Trimming took off 3 bases at V and 8 bases at J, with 10 bases between the two ends. This CDR3 is built from 13 residues. The V gene's germline CDR1 is SEHNR and CDR2 FQNEAQ (reference sequence). The CDR3 loop reads CASSFMNREKLFF. CDR3 sequence (DNA): TGTGCCAGCAGCTTTATGAACCGAGAAAAACTGTTTTTT.

The table lists this clonotype with many counts. The V call is TRBV5-6, the J call TRBJ1-2, with D perhaps TRBD1 (5 bases). The CDR3 has 14 amino acids. The germline V gene encodes CDR1 SGHDT and CDR2 YYEEEE. V was cut by 0 bases and J by 8 bases, with 14 bases left in between. CDR3 region: CASSLDGGESGYTF. The CDR3 DNA reads TGTGCCAGCAGCTTGGATGGAGGGGAATCGGGCTACACCTTC.

This clonotype was seen ten or more times. J is TRBJ1-5 and V is TRBV2; maybe TRBD1 (6 bases). Deletions cut 6 bases from V and 2 bases from J, with 14 bases between. The germline V gene encodes CDR1 SNHLY and CDR2 FYNNEI. The CDR3 extends over 15 amino acids. CDR3 in amino acids: CASRQGNRGNQPQHF. CDR3 sequence (DNA): TGTGCCAGCAGGCAGGGGAATAGAGGCAATCAGCCCCAGCATTTT.

The J gene is TRBJ2-7, the V gene TRBV6-1; TRBD1 might be the D (6 bases). The germline CDR1 and CDR2 sequences are MNHNS and SASEGT. This CDR3 is 17 amino acids long. With 6 bases removed from V and 3 bases from J, the gap between germline ends came to 24 bases. As DNA, the CDR3 is TGTGCCAGCAGGAGAATGAACCACAGGGAAAGAGACTACGAGCAGTACTTC. Its protein is CASRRMNHRERDYEQYF.

The gene calls are TRBV7-9 and TRBJ2-3; D is undetermined. The CDR3 runs 12 residues. Trimming cost V 4 bases and J 4 bases, with 6 bases left between them. Per the germline V gene, CDR1 is SEHNR and CDR2 is FQNEAQ (reference sequence). In DNA form, the CDR3 reads TGTGCCAGCAGCTCCTACTCAGATACGCAGTATTTT. It codes for CASSSYSDTQYF. Full variable domain (missing parts from reference TRBV7-9 and TRBJ2-3): DTGVSQNPRHKITKRGQNVTFRCDPISEHNRLYWYRQTLGQGPEFLTYFQNEAQLEKSRLLSDRFSAERPKGSFSTLEIQRTEQGDSAMYLCASSSYSDTQYFGPGTRLTVL.

The rearrangement uses TRBV11-2 and TRBJ2-1, with TRBD2 matching over 8 bases. V dropped 3 bases and J dropped 2; count of bases not matched to a gene: 3. Looked up from germline, CDR1 is SGHAT and CDR2 is FQNNGV. The CDR3 is 15 residues long. Here the CDR3 DNA reads TGTGCCAGCAGCTTGGGGCGGGGGGCCTACAATGAGCAGTTCTTC. Amino acid sequence: CASSLGRGAYNEQFF.

The sample holds many counts of this clonotype. This sequence joins TRBV5-1 and TRBJ2-5; 9 positions match TRBD2. The germline gives CDR1 SGHRS, CDR2 YFSETQ. The CDR3 extends over 15 amino acids. With 0 bases clipped from V and 2 bases from J, the junction kept 2 bases outside the gene matches. CDR3 bases: TGCGCCAGCAGCTTGGCGCTAGCGGGACAAGAGACCCAGTACTTC. Its protein product is CASSLALAGQETQYF. The variable domain in full, completed from reference TRBV5-1 and TRBJ2-5, reads KAGVTQTPRYLIKTRGQQVTLSCSPISGHRSVSWYQQTPGQGLQFLFEYFSETQRNKGNFPGRFSGRQFSNSRSEMNVSTLELGDSALYLCASSLALAGQETQYFGPGTRLLVL.

The sample holds many counts of this clonotype. V usage is TRBV6-6 and J usage is TRBJ1-1, with D possibly matching TRBD1 (6 bases). Per the germline V gene, CDR1 is MNHNY and CDR2 is SVGAGI (reference sequence). V was shortened by 7 bases and J by 4 bases, with 22 bases between the two germline ends. The CDR3 has 16 amino acids. The CDR3 is CASTKGYGRGATEAFF. The CDR3 DNA follows: TGTGCCAGCACCAAGGGGTACGGCAGGGGTGCCACTGAAGCTTTCTTT.

The V call is TRBV4-3, the J call TRBJ2-3, with TRBD2 matching over 15 bases. Germline CDR1 is LGHNA and CDR2 is YSLEER. V lost 0 bases to trimming and J lost 0 bases; unmatched junction nucleotides: 7. This CDR3 spans 20 amino acids. The CDR3 spells CASSQDWTSGGASSTDTQYF. In DNA, the CDR3 is TGCGCCAGCAGCCAAGATTGGACTAGCGGGGGGGCCTCTAGCACAGATACGCAGTATTTT.

The CDR3 bases are TGTGCCAGCAGTTGGCAGGGACAAGAGACCCAGTACTTC. Its protein product is CASSWQGQETQYF. The gene calls are TRBV27 and TRBJ2-5; TRBD1 might be the D (5 bases). Germline assignment: CDR1 MNHEY and CDR2 SMNVEV (reference sequence). The CDR3 has 13 residues. Trimming pared 4 bases from V and 2 bases from J, leaving 8 bases between.